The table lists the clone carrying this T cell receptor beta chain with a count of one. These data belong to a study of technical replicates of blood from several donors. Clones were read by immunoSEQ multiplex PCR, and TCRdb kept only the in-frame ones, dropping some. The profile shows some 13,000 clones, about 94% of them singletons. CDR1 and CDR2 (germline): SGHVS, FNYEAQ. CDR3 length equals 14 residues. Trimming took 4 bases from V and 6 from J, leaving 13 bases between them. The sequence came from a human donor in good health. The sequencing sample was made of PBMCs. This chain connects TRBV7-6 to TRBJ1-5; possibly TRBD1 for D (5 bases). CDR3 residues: CASSSDRFVQPQHF. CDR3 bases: TGTGCCAGCAGCTCCGACAGATTTGTTCAGCCCCAGCATTTT.